This entry lists 31 T cell receptor beta chains sequenced from one sample in a study of CD8 T cells in Susac syndrome (dated by TCRdb to between 2018 and 2021). Libraries were constructed by the immunoSEQ multiplex PCR assay. RNA was extracted using the RNeasy kit, and roughly 0.5 to 1 ug of the RNA was reverse transcribed with random hexamers. Starting from the raw public reads, TCRdb applied fastp trimming at Q25, assembled clones with MiXCR and retained in-frame beta chains. A single entry per CDR3 protein holds the most common genes and DNA from its merged rows. The sample has some 170,000 distinct CDR3 sequences on record, roughly 93% of them singletons. Around 0.13% of the sample goes to the ten largest clones. Sample: CD4+ T cells from PBMCs. The receptors shown here come from a human donor in good health.

DNA of the CDR3: TGCAGTGCTAGAACGACGGGCGGGACTGAAGCTTTCTTT. This sequence encodes CSARTTGGTEAFF. V is TRBV20-1 and J is TRBJ1-1, with D hard to call. This CDR3 is built from 13 residues. The V and J ends lost 2 bases and 5 bases respectively, with 12 bases between them. The germline gives CDR1 DFQATT, CDR2 SNEGSKA (reference sequence).

The V and J genes are TRBV18 and TRBJ1-2; possible D gene TRBD1, 5 bases. This CDR3 is 13 amino acids long. From germline, CDR1 is KGHSH and CDR2 LQKENI. The germline V and J ends were trimmed by 6 bases and 3 bases, with 11 bases remaining between them. For the CDR3, the DNA is TGTGCCAGCTCGGAAGGGGCGGACTATGGCTACACCTTC. It codes for CASSEGADYGYTF.

The V gene is TRBV12-3 or TRBV12-4, the J gene TRBJ2-2, with D possibly being TRBD1 or TRBD2 (5 bases each). This CDR3 contains 15 residues. The V end was cut by 5 bases, the J end by 4 bases, with 14 bases between. The CDR3 DNA reads TGTGCCAGCAGTCCGGGACGGCCGGTCACCGGGGAGCTGTTTTTT. This sequence encodes CASSPGRPVTGELFF.

The chain carries TRBV29-1 and TRBJ2-2, with TRBD1 identical over 7 bases. The V gene end was trimmed by 6 bases and the J gene end by 6 bases; junction bases not matched to a gene: 10. This CDR3 is 14 amino acids long. Germline lookup yields CDR1 SQVTM and CDR2 ANQGSEA. The CDR3 DNA is TGCAGCGTAGGAACTACAGGGGACGCCGGGGAGCTGTTTTTT. Its translation is CSVGTTGDAGELFF.

J is TRBJ1-1 and V is TRBV7-8; D ambiguous. Germline CDR1 is SGHVS and CDR2 is FQNEAQ. The CDR3 contains 15 residues. Deletions cut 4 bases from V and 7 bases from J, with 19 bases between. The CDR3 nucleotides read TGTGCCAGCAGCTCAAGGAGGCTCAGTTATGATGAAGCTTTCTTT. Translated, it gives CASSSRRLSYDEAFF.

The V call is TRBV6-1, the J call TRBJ2-4; D is unclear. Germline CDR1 is MNHNS and CDR2 is SASEGT. The CDR3 loop spans 14 amino acids. V lost 1 base to trimming and J lost 8 bases, with 12 bases between them. The CDR3 spells CASSEVLLGDIQYF. Here the CDR3 DNA reads TGTGCCAGCAGTGAAGTTCTCCTAGGAGACATTCAGTACTTC.

The chain has TRBV2 and TRBJ1-1, with D uncertain. This CDR3 is built from 14 residues. V lost 7 bases and J lost 4, with 16 bases in between. Looked up from germline, CDR1 is SNHLY and CDR2 is FYNNEI. The CDR3, as DNA: TGTGCCAGCATTGGCCCGCTGAGTAGCACTGAAGCTTTCTTT. This codes for CASIGPLSSTEAFF.

The chain has TRBV29-1 and TRBJ2-5; D unresolved. The length of the CDR3 is 12 residues. Germline V lookup: CDR1 SQVTM, CDR2 ANQGSEA. Trimming took 2 bases from V and 3 from J, leaving 7 bases between them. DNA of the CDR3: TGCAGCGTTGAATCGGGCGAAGAGACCCAGTACTTC. This sequence encodes CSVESGEETQYF. Combining the CDR3 with reference TRBV29-1 and TRBJ2-5 gives the whole variable domain SAVISQKPSRDICQRGTSLTIQCQVDSQVTMMFWYRQQPGQSLTLIATANQGSEATYESGFVIDKFPISRPNLTFSTLTVSNMSPEDSSIYLCSVESGEETQYFGPGTRLLVL.

The rearrangement links TRBV2 to TRBJ1-5; D remains ambiguous. There are 13 residues in the CDR3. Trimming stripped 4 bases from V and 9 bases from J, with 13 bases between. The germline V gene encodes CDR1 SNHLY and CDR2 FYNNEI. CDR3 bases: TGTGCCAGCAGTGCTCGACTCGAGCTGCCCCAGCATTTT. Translating gives CASSARLELPQHF.

The chain combines TRBV7-2 with TRBJ2-5; D remains ambiguous. V lost 6 bases and J lost 5, with 10 bases in between. The CDR3 totals 12 residues. Germline CDR1 SGHTA, CDR2 FQGNSA. Written as DNA, the CDR3 is TGTGCCAGCAGTACTGGTAGGGAGACCCAGTACTTC. It yields the protein CASSTGRETQYF.

The gene calls are TRBV7-9 and TRBJ1-2; weak D call: TRBD1 (5 bases). Per the germline V gene, CDR1 is SEHNR and CDR2 is FQNEAQ (reference sequence). V was pared by 3 bases and J by 4 bases, with 15 bases between. The CDR3 runs 15 residues. In DNA, the CDR3 is TGTGCCAGCAGCTTGGTTGGGGGGGAAAGCTATGGCTACACCTTC. It yields the protein CASSLVGGESYGYTF.

The table lists this clonotype with a count of one. The chain carries TRBV6-1 and TRBJ1-6, with 7 bases identical to TRBD1. The V gene end was trimmed by 2 bases and the J gene end by 4 bases; junction bases not matched to a gene: 11. CDR1 MNHNS and CDR2 SASEGT come from the germline V gene. The CDR3 has 18 amino acids. The CDR3 region has the DNA TGTGCCAGCAGTGAATACCGACAGGGAAAGGGGTATAATTCACCCCTCCACTTT. Translated, it gives CASSEYRQGKGYNSPLHF.

The gene calls are TRBV11-1 and TRBJ2-5; 9 bases line up with TRBD1. The germline CDR1 and CDR2 sequences are SGHAT and FQDESV (reference sequence). The CDR3 totals 15 residues. V trimming: 7 bases; J trimming: 3 bases; junction bases outside the gene matches: 9. In DNA, the CDR3 is TGTGCCAGCACCCTACAGGGGGCATTGGAAGAGACCCAGTACTTC. Encoded protein: CASTLQGALEETQYF.

V and J are TRBV6-1 and TRBJ2-7, with TRBD1 identical over 7 bases. Germline V gene lookup returns CDR1 MNHNS and CDR2 SASEGT. This CDR3 comprises 13 residues. Trimming cost V 6 bases and J 0 bases; bases outside gene matches: 2. The CDR3 loop reads CASRGDSSYEQYF. The CDR3 coding sequence is TGTGCCAGCAGGGGGGACAGCTCCTACGAGCAGTACTTC.

The chain recombines TRBV30 with TRBJ1-4; 8 bases are a match to TRBD1. The CDR3 is 13 residues long. Germline V gene lookup returns CDR1 GTSNPN and CDR2 SVGIG (reference sequence). J lost 8 bases, V lost 4 bases, and 6 bases had no gene match. The CDR3 DNA is TGTGCCTGGAAAACAGGGGGTGGAGAAAAACTGTTTTTT. It yields the protein CAWKTGGGEKLFF. The whole variable domain, remainder taken from reference TRBV30 and TRBJ1-4, is SQTIHQWPATLVQPVGSPLSLECTVEGTSNPNLYWYRQAAGRGLQLLFYSVGIGQISSEVPQNLSASRPQDRQFILSSKKLLLSDSGFYLCAWKTGGGEKLFFGSGTQLSVL.

Only one count was recorded for this clonotype. The chain has TRBV2 and TRBJ2-1, with 9 bases aligning to TRBD2. CDR3 length equals 14 residues. V shed 9 bases, J shed 0 bases, and the junction held 3 bases outside the gene matches. Per the germline V gene, CDR1 is SNHLY and CDR2 is FYNNEI. In DNA form, the CDR3 reads TGTGCCAGAAGCGGGGGGTACTCCTACAATGAGCAGTTCTTC. As protein: CARSGGYSYNEQFF.

The chain joins TRBV19 to TRBJ2-7, with 11 bases lining up with TRBD2. The J segment lost 1 base and the V segment lost 6 bases, leaving 5 bases of the junction unmatched. The germline V gene encodes CDR1 LNHDA and CDR2 SQIVND (reference sequence). The CDR3 consists of 15 residues. The CDR3 sequence: CASSYPSGGSYEQYF. In DNA form, the CDR3 reads TGTGCCAGTAGCTACCCTAGCGGGGGGTCCTACGAGCAGTACTTC.

This chain links TRBV10-3 with TRBJ2-5; 9 positions match TRBD1. CDR3 length: 16 amino acids. The junction had 7 bases not matched to a gene; V was cut back by 3 bases and J by 2 bases. Germline values: CDR1 ENHRY, CDR2 SYGVKD. The CDR3 DNA reads as TGTGCCATCAGTGATGGGAGACAGGGGGGGCAAGAGACCCAGTACTTC. Its translation is CAISDGRQGGQETQYF.

V gene TRBV2 combines with J gene TRBJ1-5; 7 bases fit TRBD1. The CDR3 length is 14 residues. Trimming at V came to 6 bases and at J to 7 bases, leaving 9 bases not matched to a gene. The germline V gene encodes CDR1 SNHLY and CDR2 FYNNEI. CDR3 sequence: CASSQTGLRQPQHF. CDR3 bases: TGTGCCAGCAGCCAGACAGGGTTAAGGCAGCCCCAGCATTTT.

J is TRBJ2-3 and V is TRBV5-1; tentatively, D is TRBD1 (5 bases). Germline V CDR1 and CDR2: SGHRS, YFSETQ. This CDR3 comprises 15 residues. Between the trimmed V and J ends, which lost 6 bases and 0 bases, there was a span of 14 bases. The CDR3 DNA follows: TGCGCCAGCATGAACTCAGGGTACAGCACAGATACGCAGTATTTT. This gives the protein CASMNSGYSTDTQYF.

The chain carries TRBV12-3 or TRBV12-4 and TRBJ2-7; TRBD1 matches 9 bases. The J segment lost 3 bases and the V segment lost 3 bases, leaving 9 bases of the junction unmatched. This CDR3 has 16 residues. CDR3 sequence reads: CASSFQTPGQGYEQYF. Written as DNA, the CDR3 is TGTGCCAGCAGTTTTCAAACCCCGGGACAGGGCTACGAGCAGTACTTC.

The chain employs TRBV7-3 and TRBJ2-2, with TRBD1 as a possible D gene (5 bases). V was clipped by 4 bases and J by 4 bases, with 13 bases between them. Germline CDR1 is SGHTA and CDR2 is FQGTGA. The CDR3 is made up of 15 amino acids. The DNA of the CDR3 is TGTGCCAGCAGCTCCCCCGATCAGGGCACCGGGGAGCTGTTTTTT. Translating gives CASSSPDQGTGELFF.

This sequence joins TRBV5-6 and TRBJ2-2; possible D gene TRBD1, 5 bases. Germline lookup yields CDR1 SGHDT and CDR2 YYEEEE. This CDR3 is 16 amino acids long. V was pared by 6 bases and J by 5 bases, with 20 bases between. The CDR3 loop reads CASIVMGPHGTGELFF. CDR3 DNA: TGTGCCAGCATCGTAATGGGGCCCCATGGAACCGGGGAGCTGTTTTTT.

The genes are TRBV6-1 and TRBJ2-3, with 7 nucleotides matching TRBD2. V shed 6 bases, J shed 2 bases, and the junction held 8 bases outside the gene matches. Germline CDR1 is MNHNS and CDR2 is SASEGT. This CDR3 has 15 amino acids. CDR3 DNA sequence: TGTGCCAGCAGCGCGGGACTAATCTCCACAGATACGCAGTATTTT. Amino acids: CASSAGLISTDTQYF.

The rearrangement uses TRBV7-2 and TRBJ2-3; D uncertain. V lost 3 bases to trimming and J lost 2 bases, with 3 bases between them. The CDR3 runs to 12 residues. CDR1 and CDR2 from the germline V gene are SGHTA and FQGNSA. This CDR3 reads CASSFFTDTQYF. In DNA, the CDR3 is TGTGCCAGCAGCTTTTTCACAGATACGCAGTATTTT.

The chain has TRBV3-1 and TRBJ2-6, with TRBD1 as a possible D gene (6 bases). This CDR3 region has 16 residues. The V and J ends lost 7 bases and 1 base respectively, with 14 bases between them. Germline V gene data show CDR1 as LGHDT and CDR2 as YNNKEL (reference sequence). CDR3 nucleotide sequence: TGTGCCAGCACCCCTCATACAGGGTCTGGGGCCAACGTCCTGACTTTC. Amino acid sequence: CASTPHTGSGANVLTF.

This chain uses TRBV2 with TRBJ1-3, with D possibly matching TRBD1 (6 bases). The germline V gene has CDR1 SNHLY and CDR2 FYNNEI. The CDR3 is made up of 15 amino acids. The ends were cut back, 8 bases at V and 0 bases at J, with 14 bases in the middle. In nucleotides, the CDR3 is TGTGCCAGCTCCAAGGACAGTTCCTCTGGAAACACCATATATTTT. Its protein is CASSKDSSSGNTIYF.

The chain has TRBV20-1 and TRBJ1-2; D unresolved. This CDR3 spans 12 amino acids. Germline V gives CDR1 DFQATT, CDR2 SNEGSKA (reference sequence). The V end was cut by 2 bases, the J end by 4 bases, with 8 bases between. CDR3 DNA sequence: TGCAGTGCTAGATTAGACCGCTATGGCTACACCTTC. Translated: CSARLDRYGYTF.

This clonotype has a single count. The chain combines TRBV29-1 with TRBJ2-3, with TRBD2 identical over 7 bases. The CDR3 runs 15 residues. From germline, CDR1 is SQVTM and CDR2 ANQGSEA. J was trimmed by 1 base and V by 1 base; bases with no gene match: 5. DNA for the CDR3: TGCAGCGTTGAAGTATGGGAGGGTGGCACAGATACGCAGTATTTT. It encodes CSVEVWEGGTDTQYF.

This clonotype has a handful of counts. The rearrangement links TRBV3-1 to TRBJ2-7, with a tentative D call TRBD2 (6 bases). Germline CDR1 reads LGHDT; CDR2 reads YNNKEL (reference sequence). The CDR3 consists of 15 residues. The ends were cut back, 4 bases at V and 4 bases at J, with 17 bases in the middle. The CDR3 protein is CASSRQGISGYEQYF. CDR3 in DNA: TGTGCCAGCAGCCGTCAAGGGATTAGCGGATACGAGCAGTACTTC.

This clonotype was detected once. DNA for the CDR3: TGCAGTGCCCCAGAGGGGGGGCAGGAGACCCAGTACTTC. Amino acid sequence: CSAPEGGQETQYF. The gene calls are TRBV20-1 and TRBJ2-5; weak D call: TRBD2 (7 bases). V was trimmed by 6 bases and J by 5 bases, leaving 16 bases between them. CDR3 length: 13 amino acids. Germline CDR1 is DFQATT and CDR2 is SNEGSKA (reference sequence).